This T cell receptor (beta chain) came from a study of cytomegalovirus exposure and HLA in healthy donors. Study-wide findings and caveats: Some V segments could not be told apart, so they were left out, TRBV6-2 and TRBV6-3 among them. Per a later analysis, about 15,000 TCR beta sequences showed association with HLA alleles at 0.05 false discovery rate. What a later analysis reportedly showed was that an Asian-associated ancestry cluster had fewer N-insertions than the approximately 700-donor mean.

A remark on this clone: What it binds is unknown.

The PCR used 60 Vbeta and 13 Jbeta primers. Some clones are missing from TCRdb's copy, which holds only in-frame ones; the method was immunoSEQ multiplex PCR. The sample has around 200,000 clones, roughly 79% seen once. The CDR3 has 16 amino acids. Germline assignment: CDR1 SNHLY and CDR2 FYNNEI. V lost 4 bases and J 3 bases, leaving 16 bases between the germline ends. This sequence was found in a young man in good health and CMV-seronegative. Sequencing was done on a sample of PBMCs. V and J are TRBV2 and TRBJ1-5, with D possibly TRBD1 on 6 matching bases. As DNA, the CDR3 is TGTGCCAGCAGTGTTGACGGGGGGCGCATCAATCAGCCCCAGCATTTT. Amino acids: CASSVDGGRINQPQHF.